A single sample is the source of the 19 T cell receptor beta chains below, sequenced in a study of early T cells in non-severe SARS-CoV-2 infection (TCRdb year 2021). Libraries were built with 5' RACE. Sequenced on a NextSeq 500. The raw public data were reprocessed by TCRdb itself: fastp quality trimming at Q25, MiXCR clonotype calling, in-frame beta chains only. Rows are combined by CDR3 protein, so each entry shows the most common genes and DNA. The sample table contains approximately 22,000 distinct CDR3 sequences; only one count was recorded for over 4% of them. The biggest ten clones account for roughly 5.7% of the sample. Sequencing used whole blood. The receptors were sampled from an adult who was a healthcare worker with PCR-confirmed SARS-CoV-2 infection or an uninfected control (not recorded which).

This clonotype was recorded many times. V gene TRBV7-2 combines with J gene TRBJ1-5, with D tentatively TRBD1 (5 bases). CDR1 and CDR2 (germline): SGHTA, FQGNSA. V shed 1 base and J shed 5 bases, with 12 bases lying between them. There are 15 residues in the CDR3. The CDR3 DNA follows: TGTGCCAGCAGCTTAGTTGGGACGGATTATCAGCCCCAGCATTTT. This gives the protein CASSLVGTDYQPQHF.

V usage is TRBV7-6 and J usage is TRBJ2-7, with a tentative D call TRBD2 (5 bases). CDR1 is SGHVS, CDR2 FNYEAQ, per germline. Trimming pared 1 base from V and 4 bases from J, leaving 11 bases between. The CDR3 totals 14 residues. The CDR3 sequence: CASSLEPSGYEQYF. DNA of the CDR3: TGTGCCAGCAGCTTAGAACCTTCGGGGTACGAGCAGTACTTC.

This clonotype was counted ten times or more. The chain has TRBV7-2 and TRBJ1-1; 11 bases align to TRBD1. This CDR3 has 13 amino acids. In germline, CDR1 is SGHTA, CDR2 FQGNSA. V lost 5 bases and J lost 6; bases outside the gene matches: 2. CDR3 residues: CASSRDRGSEAFF. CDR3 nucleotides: TGTGCCAGCAGCCGGGACAGGGGGTCTGAAGCTTTCTTT. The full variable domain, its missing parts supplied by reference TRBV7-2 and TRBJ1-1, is GAGVSQSPSNKVTEKGKDVELRCDPISGHTALYWYRQSLGQGLEFLIYFQGNSAPDKSGLPSDRFSAERTGGSVSTLTIQRTQQEDSAVYLCASSRDRGSEAFFGQGTRLTVV.

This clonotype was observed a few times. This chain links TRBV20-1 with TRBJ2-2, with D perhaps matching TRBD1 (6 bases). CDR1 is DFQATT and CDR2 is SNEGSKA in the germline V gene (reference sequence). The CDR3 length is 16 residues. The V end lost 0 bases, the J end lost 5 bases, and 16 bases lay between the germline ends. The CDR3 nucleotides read TGCAGTGCTAGAGATCGAATACAGGGAGATACCGGGGAGCTGTTTTTT. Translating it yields CSARDRIQGDTGELFF.

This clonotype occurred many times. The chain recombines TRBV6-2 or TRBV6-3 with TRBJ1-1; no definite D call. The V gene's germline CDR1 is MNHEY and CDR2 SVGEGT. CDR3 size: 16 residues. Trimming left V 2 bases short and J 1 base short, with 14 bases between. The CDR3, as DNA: TGTGCCAGCAGTTACCACCTTCGACTGAGGAACACTGAAGCTTTCTTT. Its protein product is CASSYHLRLRNTEAFF.

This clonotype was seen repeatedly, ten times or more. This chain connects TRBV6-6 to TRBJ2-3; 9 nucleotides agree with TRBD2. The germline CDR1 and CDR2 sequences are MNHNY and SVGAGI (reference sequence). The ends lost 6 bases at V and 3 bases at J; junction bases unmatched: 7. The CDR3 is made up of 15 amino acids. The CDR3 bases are TGTGCCAGCAGAACCGGGACTAGCTTGACAGATACGCAGTATTTT. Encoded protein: CASRTGTSLTDTQYF.

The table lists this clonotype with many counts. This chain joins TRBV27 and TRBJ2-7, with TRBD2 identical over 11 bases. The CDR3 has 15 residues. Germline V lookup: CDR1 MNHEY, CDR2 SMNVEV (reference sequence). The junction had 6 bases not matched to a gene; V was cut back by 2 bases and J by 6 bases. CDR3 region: CASSLIAGGQSEQYF. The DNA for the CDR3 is TGTGCCAGCAGTTTAATAGCGGGAGGGCAGAGCGAGCAGTACTTC.

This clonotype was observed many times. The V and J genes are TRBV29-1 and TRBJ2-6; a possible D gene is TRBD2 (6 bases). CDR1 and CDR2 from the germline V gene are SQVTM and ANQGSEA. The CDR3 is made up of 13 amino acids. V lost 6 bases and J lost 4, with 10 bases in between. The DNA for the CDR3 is TGCAGCGTAGCTAGCGCCGGGGCCAACGTCCTGACTTTC. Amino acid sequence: CSVASAGANVLTF.

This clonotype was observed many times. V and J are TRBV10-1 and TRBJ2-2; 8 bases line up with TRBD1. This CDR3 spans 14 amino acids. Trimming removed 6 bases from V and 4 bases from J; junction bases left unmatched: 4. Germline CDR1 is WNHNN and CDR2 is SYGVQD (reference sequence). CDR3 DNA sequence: TGCGCCAGCAGCTCCACAGGGGGCACCGGGGAGCTGTTTTTT. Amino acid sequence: CASSSTGGTGELFF.

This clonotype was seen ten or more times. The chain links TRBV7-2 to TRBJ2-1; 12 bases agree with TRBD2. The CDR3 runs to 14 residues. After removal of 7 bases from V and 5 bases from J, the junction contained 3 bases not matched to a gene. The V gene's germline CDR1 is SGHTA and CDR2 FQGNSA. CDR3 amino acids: CASTRTSGNNEQFF. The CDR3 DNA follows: TGTGCCAGCACACGGACTAGCGGGAACAATGAGCAGTTCTTC.

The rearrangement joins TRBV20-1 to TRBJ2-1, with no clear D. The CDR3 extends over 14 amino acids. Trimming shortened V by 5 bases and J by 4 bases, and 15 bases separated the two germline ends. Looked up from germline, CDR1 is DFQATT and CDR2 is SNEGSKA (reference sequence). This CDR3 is CSAPTYGPYNEQFF. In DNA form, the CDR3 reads TGCAGTGCTCCAACCTACGGCCCATACAATGAGCAGTTCTTC.

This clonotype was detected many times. Here the CDR3 DNA reads TGTGCCAGCAGTGAGGAAGGGGGCGCGGGAAATGAGCAGTTCTTC. The encoded protein is CASSEEGGAGNEQFF. V usage is TRBV6-4 and J usage is TRBJ2-1; maybe TRBD1 (7 bases). The CDR3 has 15 residues. CDR1 and CDR2 from the germline V gene are MRHNA and SNTAGT. V dropped 3 bases and J dropped 7 bases, with 16 bases sitting between them.

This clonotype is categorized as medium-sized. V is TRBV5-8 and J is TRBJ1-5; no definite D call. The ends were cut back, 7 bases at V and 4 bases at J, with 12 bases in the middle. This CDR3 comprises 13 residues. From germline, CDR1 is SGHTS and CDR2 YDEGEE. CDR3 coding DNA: TGTGCCAGCCGACATGGGATAAATCAGCCCCAGCATTTT. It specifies CASRHGINQPQHF.

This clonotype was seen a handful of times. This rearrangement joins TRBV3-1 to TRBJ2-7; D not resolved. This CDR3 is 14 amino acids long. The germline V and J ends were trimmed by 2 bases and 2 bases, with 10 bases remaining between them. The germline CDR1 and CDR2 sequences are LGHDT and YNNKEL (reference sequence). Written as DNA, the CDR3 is TGTGCCAGCAGCCAATCGCTGATCCCCTACGAGCAGTACTTC. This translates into CASSQSLIPYEQYF.

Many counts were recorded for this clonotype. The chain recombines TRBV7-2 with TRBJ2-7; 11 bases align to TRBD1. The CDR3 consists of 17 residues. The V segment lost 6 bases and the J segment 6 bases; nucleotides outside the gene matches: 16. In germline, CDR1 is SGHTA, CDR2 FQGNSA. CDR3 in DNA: TGTGCCAGCAGAGTTAGAGCGGACAGGGGGCGCGTGGGCGAGCAGTACTTC. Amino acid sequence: CASRVRADRGRVGEQYF.

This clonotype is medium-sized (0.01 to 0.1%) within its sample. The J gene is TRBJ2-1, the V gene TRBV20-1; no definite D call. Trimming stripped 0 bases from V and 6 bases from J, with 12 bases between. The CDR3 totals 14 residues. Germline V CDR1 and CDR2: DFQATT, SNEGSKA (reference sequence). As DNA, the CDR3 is TGCAGTGCTAGAGACTGGAGAAACTTCAATGAGCAGTTCTTC. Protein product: CSARDWRNFNEQFF.

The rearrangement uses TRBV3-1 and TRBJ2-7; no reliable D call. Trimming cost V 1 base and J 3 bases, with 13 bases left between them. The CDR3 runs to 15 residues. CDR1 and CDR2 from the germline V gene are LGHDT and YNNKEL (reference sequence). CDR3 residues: CASSQALGGFYEQYF. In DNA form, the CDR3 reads TGTGCCAGCAGCCAAGCGCTAGGTGGGTTCTACGAGCAGTACTTC.

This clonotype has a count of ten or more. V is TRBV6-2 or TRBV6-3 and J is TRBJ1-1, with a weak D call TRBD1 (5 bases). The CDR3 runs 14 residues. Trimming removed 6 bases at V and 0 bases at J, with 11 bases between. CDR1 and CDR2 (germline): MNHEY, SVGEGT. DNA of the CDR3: TGTGCCAGCAGCACGGGACGGATGAACACTGAAGCTTTCTTT. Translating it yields CASSTGRMNTEAFF.

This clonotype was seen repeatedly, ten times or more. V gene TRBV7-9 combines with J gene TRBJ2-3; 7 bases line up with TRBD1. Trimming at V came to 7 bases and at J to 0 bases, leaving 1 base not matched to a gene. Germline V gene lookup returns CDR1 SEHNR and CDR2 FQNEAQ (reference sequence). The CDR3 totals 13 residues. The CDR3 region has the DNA TGTGCCAGCACGACAGGGAGCACAGATACGCAGTATTTT. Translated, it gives CASTTGSTDTQYF.